This T cell receptor beta chain appears in the sequencing data of a study of T cell repertoires in cytomegalovirus infection. About the study: Matching HLA type and CMV infection were both indicated by public TCR beta signatures.

TCRdb used MiXCR to reprocess the reads, holding one entry per CDR3 protein. The table records around 94,000 distinct CDR3 sequences, about 17% of them present only once. There are many counts of this clonotype. Germline CDR1 reads SGHAT; CDR2 reads FQNNGV. This CDR3 comprises 16 residues. J gave up 1 base and V 6 bases, and 11 bases lay outside the gene matches. The specimen sequenced was PBMCs. This receptor was obtained from a human donor in good health (CMV status not recorded). Some clones in this sample may be carry-over from other donors' samples. The chain links TRBV11-2 to TRBJ1-1, with 7 positions matching TRBD1. CDR3 coding DNA: TGTGCCAGCAGTTTAAGACAGGGCAAGGGGAACACTGAAGCTTTCTTT. Translating gives CASSLRQGKGNTEAFF.